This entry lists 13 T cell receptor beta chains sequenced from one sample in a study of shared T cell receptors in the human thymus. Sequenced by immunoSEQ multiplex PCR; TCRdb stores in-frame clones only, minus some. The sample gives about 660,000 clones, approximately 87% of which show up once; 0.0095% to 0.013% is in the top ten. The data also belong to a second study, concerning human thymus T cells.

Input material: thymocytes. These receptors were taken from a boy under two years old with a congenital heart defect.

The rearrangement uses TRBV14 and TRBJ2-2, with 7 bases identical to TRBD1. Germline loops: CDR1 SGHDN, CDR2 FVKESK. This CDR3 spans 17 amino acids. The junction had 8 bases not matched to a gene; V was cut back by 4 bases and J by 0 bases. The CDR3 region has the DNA TGTGCCAGCAGCCTACTGGACAGGCTAACGAACACCGGGGAGCTGTTTTTT. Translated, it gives CASSLLDRLTNTGELFF. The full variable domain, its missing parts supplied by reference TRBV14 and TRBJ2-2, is EAGVTQFPSHSVIEKGQTVTLRCDPISGHDNLYWYRRVMGKEIKFLLHFVKESKQDESGMPNNRFLAERTGGTYSTLKVQPAELEDSGVYFCASSLLDRLTNTGELFFGEGSRLTVL.

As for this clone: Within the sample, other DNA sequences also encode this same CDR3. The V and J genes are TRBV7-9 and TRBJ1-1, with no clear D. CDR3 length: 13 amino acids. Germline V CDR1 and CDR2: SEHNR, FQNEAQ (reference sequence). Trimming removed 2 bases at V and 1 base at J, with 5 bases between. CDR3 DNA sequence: TGTGCCAGCAGCTTAAGACAGAACACTGAAGCTTTCTTT. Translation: CASSLRQNTEAFF.

CDR3 in DNA: TGTGCTAGTGGTTTGGGCCCGGGGTGGCAGTACTTC. Translation gives CASGLGPGWQYF. J is TRBJ2-7 and V is TRBV12-5; TRBD2 is a possible D gene (5 bases). V lost 1 base and J lost 9, with 10 bases in between. This CDR3 has 12 residues. Germline CDR1 and CDR2: LGHNT and FRNRAP.

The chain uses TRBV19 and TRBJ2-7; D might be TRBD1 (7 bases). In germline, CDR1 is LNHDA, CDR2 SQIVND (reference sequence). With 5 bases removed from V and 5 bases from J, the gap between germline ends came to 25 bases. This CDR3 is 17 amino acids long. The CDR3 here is CASSAGQPFNGRNEQYF. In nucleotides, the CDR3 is TGTGCCAGTAGTGCGGGACAGCCCTTCAACGGGCGGAACGAGCAGTACTTC.

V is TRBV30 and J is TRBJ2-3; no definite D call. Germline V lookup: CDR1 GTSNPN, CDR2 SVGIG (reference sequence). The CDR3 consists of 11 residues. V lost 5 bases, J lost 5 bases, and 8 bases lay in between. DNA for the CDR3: TGTGCCTGGGCTAGGAGAGATACGCAGTATTTT. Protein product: CAWARRDTQYF.

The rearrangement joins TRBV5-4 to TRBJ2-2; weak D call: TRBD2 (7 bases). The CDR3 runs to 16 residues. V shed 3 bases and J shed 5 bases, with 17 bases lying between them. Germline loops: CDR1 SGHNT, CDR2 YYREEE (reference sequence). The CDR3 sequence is CASSSVGGRATGELFF. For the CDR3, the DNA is TGTGCCAGCAGCTCCGTAGGGGGGAGGGCAACCGGGGAGCTGTTTTTT.

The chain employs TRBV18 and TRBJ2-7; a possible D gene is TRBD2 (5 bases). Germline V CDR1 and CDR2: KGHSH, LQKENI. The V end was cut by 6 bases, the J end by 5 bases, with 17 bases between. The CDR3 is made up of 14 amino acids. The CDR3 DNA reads TGTGCCAGCTCGCCGGGGAAAGGTCCCCACGAGCAGTACTTC. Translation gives CASSPGKGPHEQYF.

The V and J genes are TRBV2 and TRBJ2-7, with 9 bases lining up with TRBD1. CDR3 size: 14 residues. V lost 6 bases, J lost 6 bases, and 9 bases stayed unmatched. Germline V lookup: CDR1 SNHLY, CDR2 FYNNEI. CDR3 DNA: TGTGCCAGCAGACTCGGGACAGGGTTGGCCGAGCAGTACTTC. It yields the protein CASRLGTGLAEQYF.

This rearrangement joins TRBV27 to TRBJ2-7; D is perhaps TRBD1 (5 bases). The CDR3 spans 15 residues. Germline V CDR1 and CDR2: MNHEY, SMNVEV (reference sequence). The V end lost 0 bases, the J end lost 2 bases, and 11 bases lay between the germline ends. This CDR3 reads CASSLSPSGPYEQYF. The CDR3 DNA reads TGTGCCAGCAGTTTATCGCCCTCAGGGCCCTACGAGCAGTACTTC.

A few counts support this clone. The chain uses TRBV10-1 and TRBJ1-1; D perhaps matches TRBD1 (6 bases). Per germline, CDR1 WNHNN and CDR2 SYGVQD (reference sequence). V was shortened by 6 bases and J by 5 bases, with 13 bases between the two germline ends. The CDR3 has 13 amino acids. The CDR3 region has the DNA TGCGCCAGCAGGGGGCAGGGGCGGACTGAAGCTTTCTTT. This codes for CASRGQGRTEAFF.

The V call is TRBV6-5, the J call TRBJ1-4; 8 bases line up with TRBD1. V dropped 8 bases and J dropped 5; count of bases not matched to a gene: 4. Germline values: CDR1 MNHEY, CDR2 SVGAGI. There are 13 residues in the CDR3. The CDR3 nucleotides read TGTGCCAGCGGGACAGGCCCCAATGAAAAACTGTTTTTT. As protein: CASGTGPNEKLFF.

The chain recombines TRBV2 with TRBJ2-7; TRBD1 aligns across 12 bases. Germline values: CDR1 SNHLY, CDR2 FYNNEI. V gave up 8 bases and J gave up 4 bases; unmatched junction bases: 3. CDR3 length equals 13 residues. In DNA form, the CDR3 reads TGTGCCAGCTGGGACAGGGGGCCGTACGAGCAGTACTTC. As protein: CASWDRGPYEQYF.

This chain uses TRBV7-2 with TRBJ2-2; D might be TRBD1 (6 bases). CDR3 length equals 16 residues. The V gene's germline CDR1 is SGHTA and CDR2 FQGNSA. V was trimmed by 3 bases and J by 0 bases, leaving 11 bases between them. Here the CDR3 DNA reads TGTGCCAGCAGCTTGCCGGACAGTTCGAACACCGGGGAGCTGTTTTTT. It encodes CASSLPDSSNTGELFF.